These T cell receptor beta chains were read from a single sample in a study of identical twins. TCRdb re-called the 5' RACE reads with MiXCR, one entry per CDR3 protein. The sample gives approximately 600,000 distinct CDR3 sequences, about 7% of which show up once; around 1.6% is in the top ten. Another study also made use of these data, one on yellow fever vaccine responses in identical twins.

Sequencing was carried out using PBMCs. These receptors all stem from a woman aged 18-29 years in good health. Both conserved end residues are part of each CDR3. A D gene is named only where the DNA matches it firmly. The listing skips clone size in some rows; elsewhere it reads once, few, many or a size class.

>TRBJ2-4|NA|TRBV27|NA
TGTGCCAGCAGTCCTCTGGGAGTAGCCAAAAACATTCAGTACTTC
CASSPLGVAKNIQYF
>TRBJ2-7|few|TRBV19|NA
TGTGCCAGTAGTATAGATACCAGGATGACCTACGAGCAGTACTTC
CASSIDTRMTYEQYF
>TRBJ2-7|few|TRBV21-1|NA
TGTGCCAGCACCTTTAGGCAGGGGTACACGCGGCTGCAGTACTTC
CASTFRQGYTRLQYF
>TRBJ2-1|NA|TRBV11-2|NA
TGTGCCAGCAGCTTAGGGTGGACGGGAGCCCGCCCCCCTACTACCTACAATGAGCAGTTCTTC
CASSLGWTGARPPTTYNEQFF
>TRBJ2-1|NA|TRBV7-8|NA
TGTGCCAGCAGCGGACAGTCTGGGAAGCTCAACTACAATGAGCAGTTCTTC
CASSGQSGKLNYNEQFF
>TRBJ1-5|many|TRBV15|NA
TGTGCCACCAGCAGAGATGGGTATGCGAATCAGCCCCAGCATTTT
CATSRDGYANQPQHF
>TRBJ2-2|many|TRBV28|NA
TGTGCCAGCAGTTCCTCCCTATGGACTACGAACACCGGGGAGCTGTTTTTT
CASSSSLWTTNTGELFF
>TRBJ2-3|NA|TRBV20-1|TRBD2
TGCTGTGCTAGAGGGGGCGCTAGCGGGGGCACAGATACGCAGTATTTT
CCARGGASGGTDTQYF
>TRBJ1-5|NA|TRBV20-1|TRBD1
TGCAGTGCTAGAGCCCCCCGGGACAGGGCTTATCAGCCCCAGCATTTT
CSARAPRDRAYQPQHF
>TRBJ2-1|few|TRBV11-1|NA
TGTGCCAGCAGCTTAGCCCACGTTTCCAGTGAGCAGTTCTTC
CASSLAHVSSEQFF
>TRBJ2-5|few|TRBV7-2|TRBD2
TGTGCCAGCAGCTTATTTTACGCGGGAGTAGGCGAGACCCAGTACTTC
CASSLFYAGVGETQYF
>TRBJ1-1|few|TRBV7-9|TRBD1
TGTGCCAGCAGCGTATCCAGGGGGACTGAAGCTTTCTTT
CASSVSRGTEAFF
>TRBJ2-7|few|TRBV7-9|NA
TGTGCCAGCAGCATTACCCCGTCTGGGTCCGACGAGCAGTACTTC
CASSITPSGSDEQYF
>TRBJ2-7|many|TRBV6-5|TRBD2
TGTGCCAGCAGTTACACTAGCGGGAGTTTCCACGAGCAGTACTTC
CASSYTSGSFHEQYF
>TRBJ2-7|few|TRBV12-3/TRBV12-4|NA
TGTGCCAGCAGCCGGAAACAGGGAACGTACGAGCAGTACTTC
CASSRKQGTYEQYF
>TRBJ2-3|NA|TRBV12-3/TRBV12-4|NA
TGTGCCAGCAACGGGGCGGGCGCAGATACGCAGTATTTT
CASNGAGADTQYF
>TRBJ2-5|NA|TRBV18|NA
TGTGCCAGCTCACCACTATTCACACACCAAGAGACCCAGTACTTC
CASSPLFTHQETQYF
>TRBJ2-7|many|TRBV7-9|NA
TGTGCCAGCAGCTTAGCAGGGGTCTACGAGCAGTACTTC
CASSLAGVYEQYF
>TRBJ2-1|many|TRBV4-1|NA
TGCGCCAGCAGCCAAGAACTTGACAATGAGCAGTTCTTC
CASSQELDNEQFF
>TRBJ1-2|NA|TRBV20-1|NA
TGCAGTGCCGCCTCGATGGAGTCTAACTATGGCTACACCTTC
CSAASMESNYGYTF
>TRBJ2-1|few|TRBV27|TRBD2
TGTGCCAGCAGTCCGTCGACTAGCGGGGGCCACAATGAGCAGTTCTTC
CASSPSTSGGHNEQFF
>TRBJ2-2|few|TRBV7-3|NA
TGTGCCAGCAGCCCCCGTCGGGTGACCGAAGGGAGCGGGGAGCTGTTTTTT
CASSPRRVTEGSGELFF
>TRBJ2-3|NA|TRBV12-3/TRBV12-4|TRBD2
TGTGCCAGCAGTCTCCGGGGGGGGGCGACCACAGATACGCAGTATTTT
CASSLRGGATTDTQYF
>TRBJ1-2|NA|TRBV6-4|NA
TGTGCCAGCAGTGCGGGGAAAGACTATGGCTACACCTTC
CASSAGKDYGYTF
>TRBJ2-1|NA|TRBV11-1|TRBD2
TGTGCCAGCAGCTTAGCGGGGCGGACTAGCGGGACCCCCGGCTCCTACAATGAGCAGTTCTTC
CASSLAGRTSGTPGSYNEQFF
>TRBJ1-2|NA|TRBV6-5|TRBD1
TGTGCCAGCAGTTACCTGGGGACAGGAGGAGATGGCTACACCTTC
CASSYLGTGGDGYTF
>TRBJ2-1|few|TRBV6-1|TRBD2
TGTGCCAGCAGAAGACACGGACTAGCGGGAGATAACTACAATGAGCAGTTCTTC
CASRRHGLAGDNYNEQFF
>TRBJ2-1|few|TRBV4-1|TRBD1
TGCGCCAGCAGCCAGGGACAGGGCAACAGTGAGCAGTTCTTC
CASSQGQGNSEQFF
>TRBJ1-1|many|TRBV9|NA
TGTGCCAGCAGCGTAGGCCGGAACACTGAAGCTTTCTTT
CASSVGRNTEAFF
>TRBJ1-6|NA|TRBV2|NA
TGTGCCAGCAGGCCCGGGCAGGGTAGGAGACGAGGCTCACCCCTCCACTTT
CASRPGQGRRRGSPLHF
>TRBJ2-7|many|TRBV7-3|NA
TGTGCCAGCAGCTTAAACAGGTTCTACGAGCAGTACTTC
CASSLNRFYEQYF
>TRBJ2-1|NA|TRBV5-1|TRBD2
TGCGCCAGCACTCTAGCGGACCTGTACAATGAGCAGTTCTTC
CASTLADLYNEQFF
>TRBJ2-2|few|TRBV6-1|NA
TGTGCCAGTGCGGGAATCAACACCGGGGAGCTGTTTTTT
CASAGINTGELFF
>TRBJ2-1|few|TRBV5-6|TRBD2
TGTGCCAGCAGCCCGACTAGCGGGAGGGGATTGGTTATGAATGAGCAGTTCTTC
CASSPTSGRGLVMNEQFF
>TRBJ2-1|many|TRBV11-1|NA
TGTGCCAGCAGCTTTCTGGCGGACTCACAGAGCTCCTACAATGAGCAGTTCTTC
CASSFLADSQSSYNEQFF
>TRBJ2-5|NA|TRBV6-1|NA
TGTGCCAGCAGCCGGAATCGCCAAGAGACCAAGTACTTC
CASSRNRQETKYF
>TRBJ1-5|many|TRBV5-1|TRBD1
TGCGCCAGCAGCTCGGGACAGGGCCGCAATCAGCCCCAGCATTTT
CASSSGQGRNQPQHF
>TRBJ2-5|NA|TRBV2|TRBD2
TGTGCCAGCAGAGCCTATGAAGCGGGAGTGGGTGAGACCCAGTACTTC
CASRAYEAGVGETQYF
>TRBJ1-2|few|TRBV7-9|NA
TGTGCCAGCAGCTTAGGTTCGACGGCGACCTATGGCTACACCTTC
CASSLGSTATYGYTF
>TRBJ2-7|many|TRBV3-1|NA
TGTGCCAGCAGCCAAGATTGGAGGAACCCCTACGAGCAGTACTTC
CASSQDWRNPYEQYF
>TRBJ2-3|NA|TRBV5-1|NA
TGCGCCAGTTCTCTGTTACAACCTAGCACAGATACGCAGTATTTT
CASSLLQPSTDTQYF
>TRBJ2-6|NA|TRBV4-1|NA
TGCGCCAGCAGCCAAGAGGCTTCCGGAGCTGGGGCCAACGTCCTGACTTTC
CASSQEASGAGANVLTF
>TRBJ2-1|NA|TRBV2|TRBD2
TGTGCCAGCAGTGAAGCCGAGGGACTAGCGGGAGACAATGAGCAGTTCTTC
CASSEAEGLAGDNEQFF
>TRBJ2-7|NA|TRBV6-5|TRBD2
TGTGCCAGCAGTTACTCGACTAGTGGCGGGGGAGAGCAGTACTTC
CASSYSTSGGGEQYF
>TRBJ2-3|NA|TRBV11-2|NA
TGTGCCAGCAGCTCTTTAAGGACGGAACTCGCAATGGGGACGCAGTATTTT
CASSSLRTELAMGTQYF
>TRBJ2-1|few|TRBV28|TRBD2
TGTGCCAGCAGTTTAGAGGTAGCGGGGAGGAATGAGCAGTTCTTC
CASSLEVAGRNEQFF
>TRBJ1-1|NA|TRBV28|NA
TGTGCCAGCAGTTTATTGACAGGTTGGGCTTTCTTT
CASSLLTGWAFF
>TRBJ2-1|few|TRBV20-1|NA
TGCAGTGCTATCAGGGAGTTTACCTACAATGAGCAGTTCTTC
CSAIREFTYNEQFF
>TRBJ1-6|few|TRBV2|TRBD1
TGTGCCAGTAAGGAGGCTTGGAGACAGGGGAATTCACCCCTCCACTTT
CASKEAWRQGNSPLHF
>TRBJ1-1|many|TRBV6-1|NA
TGTGCCAGCAGTCCCTCATCCGGGACTGAAGCTTTCTTT
CASSPSSGTEAFF
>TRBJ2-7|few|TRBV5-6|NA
TGTGCCAGCAGCTCCGGGGGCAGGAGCTCCTACGAGCAGTACTTC
CASSSGGRSSYEQYF
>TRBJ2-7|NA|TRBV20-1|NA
TGCAGTGCTAGGAGGATGGACGGCCCCACCTACGAGCAGTACTTC
CSARRMDGPTYEQYF
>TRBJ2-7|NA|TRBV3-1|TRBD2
TGTGCCAGCAGCGGTCTAGCGGGAGTCGAGCAGTACTTC
CASSGLAGVEQYF
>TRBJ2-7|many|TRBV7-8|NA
TGTGCCAGCAGCTTAGTTCCCGAGCAGTACTTC
CASSLVPEQYF
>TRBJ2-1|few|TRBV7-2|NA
TGTGCCAGCAGCCGGGCAGGGCACTACAATGAGCAGTTCTTC
CASSRAGHYNEQFF
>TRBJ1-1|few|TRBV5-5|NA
TGTGCCAGCAACACTGGCAGAAACACTGAAGCTTTCTTT
CASNTGRNTEAFF
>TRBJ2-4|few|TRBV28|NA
TGTGCCAGCACTTCAGGTGACACCCTAGCCAAAAACATTCAGTACTTC
CASTSGDTLAKNIQYF
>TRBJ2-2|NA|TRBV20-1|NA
TGCAGTGCTAGACCCAGGGGAGCTACCGGGGAGCTGTTTTTT
CSARPRGATGELFF
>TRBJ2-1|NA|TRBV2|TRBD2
TGTGCCAGCAGGCTAGCGGGAGGGGCGAGCAATGAGCAGTTCTTC
CASRLAGGASNEQFF
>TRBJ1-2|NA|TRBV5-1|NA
TGCGCCAGCAGCCTGGGCTGGAGCTATGGCTACACCTTC
CASSLGWSYGYTF